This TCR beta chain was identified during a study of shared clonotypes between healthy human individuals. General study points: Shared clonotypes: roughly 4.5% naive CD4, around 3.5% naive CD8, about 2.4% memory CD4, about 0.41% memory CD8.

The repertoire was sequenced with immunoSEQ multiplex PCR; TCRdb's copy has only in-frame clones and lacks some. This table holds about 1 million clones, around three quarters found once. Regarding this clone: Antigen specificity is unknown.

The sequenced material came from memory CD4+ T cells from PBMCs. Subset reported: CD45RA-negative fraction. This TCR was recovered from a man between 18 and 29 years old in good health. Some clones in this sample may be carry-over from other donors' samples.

The DNA of the CDR3 is TGTGCCAGCATGGGTCAGGGAGTTGGTGGCTACACCTTC. Residues: CASMGQGVGGYTF. This chain uses TRBV2 with TRBJ1-2, with D possibly matching TRBD1 (5 bases). This CDR3 spans 13 amino acids. Per the germline V gene, CDR1 is SNHLY and CDR2 is FYNNEI. Trimming removed 7 bases from V and 7 bases from J, with 16 bases in between.